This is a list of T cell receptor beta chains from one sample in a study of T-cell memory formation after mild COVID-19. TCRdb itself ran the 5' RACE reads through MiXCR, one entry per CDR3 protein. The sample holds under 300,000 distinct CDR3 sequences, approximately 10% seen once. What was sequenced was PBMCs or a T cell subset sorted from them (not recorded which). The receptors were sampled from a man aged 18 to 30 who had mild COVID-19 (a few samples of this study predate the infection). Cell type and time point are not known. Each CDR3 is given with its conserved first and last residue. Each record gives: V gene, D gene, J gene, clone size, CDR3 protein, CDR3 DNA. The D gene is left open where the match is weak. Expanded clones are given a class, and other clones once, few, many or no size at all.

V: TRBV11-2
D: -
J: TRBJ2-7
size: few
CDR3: CASSLDTWGWGVSSYEQYF
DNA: TGTGCCAGCAGCTTAGATACCTGGGGCTGGGGGGTCTCCTCCTACGAGCAGTACTTC

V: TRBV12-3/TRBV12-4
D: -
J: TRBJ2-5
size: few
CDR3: CASSPQTGGETQYF
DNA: TGTGCCAGCAGCCCTCAGACTGGGGGAGAGACCCAGTACTTC

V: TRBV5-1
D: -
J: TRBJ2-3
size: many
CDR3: CASSLGVADTQYF
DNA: TGCGCCAGCAGCTTGGGGGTCGCAGATACGCAGTATTTT

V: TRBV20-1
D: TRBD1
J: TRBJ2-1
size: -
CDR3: CSRTGVYNEQFF
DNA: TGCAGTCGGACAGGGGTATACAATGAGCAGTTCTTC

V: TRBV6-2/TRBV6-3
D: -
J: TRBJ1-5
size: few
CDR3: CASSPGTDPDQPQHF
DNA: TGTGCCAGCAGCCCGGGGACGGACCCAGATCAGCCCCAGCATTTT

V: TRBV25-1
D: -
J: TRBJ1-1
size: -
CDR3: CASSEGDGRMNTEAFF
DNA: TGTGCCAGCAGTGAAGGGGACGGCAGAATGAACACTGAAGCTTTCTTT

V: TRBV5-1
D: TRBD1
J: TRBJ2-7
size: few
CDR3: CASSGGTGYEQYF
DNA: TGCGCCAGCAGCGGGGGGACAGGCTACGAGCAGTACTTC

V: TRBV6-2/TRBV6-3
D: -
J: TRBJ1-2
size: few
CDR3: CASSYYDSFYGYTF
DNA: TGTGCCAGCAGTTACTACGACAGCTTTTATGGCTACACCTTC

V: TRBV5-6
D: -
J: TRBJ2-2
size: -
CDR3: CASSSTPDWGGTGELFF
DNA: TGTGCCAGCAGCTCGACACCAGATTGGGGTGGCACCGGGGAGCTGTTTTTT

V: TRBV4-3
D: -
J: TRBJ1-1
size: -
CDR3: CASSQLAQNTEAFF
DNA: TGCGCCAGCAGCCAACTGGCCCAAAACACTGAAGCTTTCTTT

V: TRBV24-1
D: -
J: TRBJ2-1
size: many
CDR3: CATSVAGNFEQFF
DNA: TGTGCCACCAGTGTGGCAGGGAATTTTGAGCAGTTCTTC

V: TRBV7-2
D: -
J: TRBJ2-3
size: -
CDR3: CASSPRSQGPTDTQYF
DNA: TGTGCCAGCAGCCCCCGGAGCCAGGGTCCCACAGATACGCAGTATTTT

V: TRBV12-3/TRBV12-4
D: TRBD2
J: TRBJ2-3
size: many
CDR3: CASSPLAGRPDTQYF
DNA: TGTGCCAGCAGTCCCCTAGCGGGAAGGCCAGATACGCAGTATTTT

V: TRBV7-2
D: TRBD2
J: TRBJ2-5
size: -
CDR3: CASSFYMTSETQYF
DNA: TGTGCCAGCAGCTTTTATATGACTAGCGAGACCCAGTACTTC

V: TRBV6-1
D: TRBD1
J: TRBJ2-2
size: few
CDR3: CASSAGTVKIWELFF
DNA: TGTGCCAGCAGTGCAGGGACAGTTAAAATATGGGAGCTGTTTTTT

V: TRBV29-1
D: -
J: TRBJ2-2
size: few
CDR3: CSGLVTGELFF
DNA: TGCAGCGGCCTTGTCACCGGGGAGCTGTTTTTT

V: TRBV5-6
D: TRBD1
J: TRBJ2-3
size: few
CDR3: CASSFATGYQYF
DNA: TGTGCCAGCAGCTTTGCGACAGGGTACCAGTATTTT

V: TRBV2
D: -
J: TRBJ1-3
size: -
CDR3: CASSGTLSGNTIYF
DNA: TGTGCCAGCAGTGGGACCCTCTCTGGAAACACCATATATTTT

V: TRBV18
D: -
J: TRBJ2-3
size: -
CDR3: CASSPPPEGWGVADTQYF
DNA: TGTGCCAGCTCACCTCCCCCCGAAGGGTGGGGTGTAGCAGATACGCAGTATTTT

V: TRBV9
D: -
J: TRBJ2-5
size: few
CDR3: CASRPCLLQETQYF
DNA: TGTGCCAGCCGGCCCTGTCTACTTCAAGAGACCCAGTACTTC

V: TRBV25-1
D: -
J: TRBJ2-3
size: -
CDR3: CASSEYRQGRGDTQYF
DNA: TGTGCCAGCAGTGAATATCGGCAGGGGAGGGGAGATACGCAGTATTTT

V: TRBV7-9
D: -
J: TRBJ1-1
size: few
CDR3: CASSSRTVNTEAFF
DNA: TGTGCCAGCAGCTCGCGGACGGTGAACACTGAAGCTTTCTTT

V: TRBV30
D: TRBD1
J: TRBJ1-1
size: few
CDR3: CAWTDRGLGTEAFF
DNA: TGTGCCTGGACAGACAGGGGGCTAGGAACTGAAGCTTTCTTT

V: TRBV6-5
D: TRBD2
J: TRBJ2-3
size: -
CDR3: CASRASGVSTDTQYF
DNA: TGTGCCAGCAGGGCTAGCGGGGTTAGCACAGATACGCAGTATTTT

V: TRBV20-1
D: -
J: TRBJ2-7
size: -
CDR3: CSAREGGYEQYF
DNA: TGCAGTGCTAGAGAAGGCGGCTACGAGCAGTACTTC

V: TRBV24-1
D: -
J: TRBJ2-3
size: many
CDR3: CATSELGGGRADTQYF
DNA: TGTGCCACCAGTGAACTGGGGGGGGGCCGGGCAGATACGCAGTATTTT

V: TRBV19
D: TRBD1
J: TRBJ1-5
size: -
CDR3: CASKSPGRGINQPQHF
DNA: TGTGCCAGTAAGAGCCCTGGCAGGGGGATCAATCAGCCCCAGCATTTT

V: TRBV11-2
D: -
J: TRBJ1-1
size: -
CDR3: CASNLGVWGTEAFF
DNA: TGTGCCAGCAATTTGGGGGTGTGGGGCACTGAAGCTTTCTTT

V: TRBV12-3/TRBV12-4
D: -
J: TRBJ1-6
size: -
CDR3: CASSLWRSYNSPLHF
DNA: TGTGCCAGCAGTTTATGGAGGTCCTATAATTCACCCCTCCACTTT

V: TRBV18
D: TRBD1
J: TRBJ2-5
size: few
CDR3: CASSWTGEVQETQYF
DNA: TGTGCCAGCTCTTGGACAGGCGAAGTTCAAGAGACCCAGTACTTC

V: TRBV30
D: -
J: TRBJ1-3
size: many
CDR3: CAWREGGYSGNTIYF
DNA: TGTGCCTGGAGAGAAGGGGGATACTCTGGAAACACCATATATTTT

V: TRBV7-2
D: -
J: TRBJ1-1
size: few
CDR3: CASSPEGNTEAFF
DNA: TGTGCCAGCAGCCCGGAGGGGAACACTGAAGCTTTCTTT

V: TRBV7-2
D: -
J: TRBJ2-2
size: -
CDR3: CASSFPGTGELFF
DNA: TGTGCCAGCAGCTTTCCGGGGACCGGGGAGCTGTTTTTT

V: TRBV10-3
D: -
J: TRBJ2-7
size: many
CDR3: CAIGTPSSYEQYF
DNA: TGTGCCATAGGGACTCCTTCCTCCTACGAGCAGTACTTC

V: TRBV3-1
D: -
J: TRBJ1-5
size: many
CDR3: CASSPRSGSDQPQHF
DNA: TGTGCCAGCAGCCCGCGCTCGGGTTCTGATCAGCCCCAGCATTTT

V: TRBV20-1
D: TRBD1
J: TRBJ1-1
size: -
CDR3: CSARAYTGAGTEAFF
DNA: TGCAGTGCTAGAGCGTATACAGGGGCTGGCACTGAAGCTTTCTTT

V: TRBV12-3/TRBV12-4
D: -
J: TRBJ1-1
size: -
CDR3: CASSLVRAEAFF
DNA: TGTGCCAGCAGTTTAGTCCGCGCTGAAGCTTTCTTT

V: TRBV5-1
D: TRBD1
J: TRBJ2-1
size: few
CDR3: CASSYTPGTGGANEQFF
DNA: TGCGCCAGCAGCTACACTCCCGGGACAGGGGGTGCGAATGAGCAGTTCTTC

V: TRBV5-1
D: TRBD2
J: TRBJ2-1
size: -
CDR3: CASSLGLAAMYEQFF
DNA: TGCGCCAGCAGCCTTGGACTAGCGGCGATGTATGAGCAGTTCTTC

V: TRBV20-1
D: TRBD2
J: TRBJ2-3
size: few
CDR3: CSASGGGPLDTQYF
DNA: TGCAGTGCTAGCGGCGGGGGGCCCCTTGATACGCAGTATTTT

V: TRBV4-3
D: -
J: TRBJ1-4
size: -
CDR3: CASSQARTVANEKLFF
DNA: TGCGCCAGCAGCCAGGCAAGGACAGTAGCTAATGAAAAACTGTTTTTT

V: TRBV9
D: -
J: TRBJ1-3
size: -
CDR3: CASRGFGNTIYF
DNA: TGTGCCAGCAGGGGATTCGGGAACACCATATATTTT

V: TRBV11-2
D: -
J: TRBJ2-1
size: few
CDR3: CASSLLGSEQFF
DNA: TGTGCCAGCAGCCTACTAGGATCTGAGCAGTTCTTC

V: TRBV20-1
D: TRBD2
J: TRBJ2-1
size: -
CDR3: CSARADAGGHNEQFF
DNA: TGCAGTGCTAGAGCGGATGCGGGGGGCCACAATGAGCAGTTCTTC